This T cell receptor beta chain was captured by sequencing in a study of OX40 agonist ivuxolimab in advanced cancers. Regarding the complete study: Ivuxolimab was a fully human IgG2 agonistic monoclonal antibody targeting the costimulatory receptor OX40 (CD134). Intravenous ivuxolimab was administered to patients every 2 weeks at six dose levels: 0.01, 0.1, 0.3, 1.5, 3 and 10 mg/kg. Patients were allowed to have had prior anti-PD-1, anti-PD-L1 or anti-CTLA-4 therapy, and less than 45% of the dose-escalation patients had previously received checkpoint inhibitors. Among the roughly 52 dose-escalation patients, around 20 had hepatocellular carcinoma, roughly 15 melanoma, 9 renal cell carcinoma and 9 head and neck cancer. In the dose-escalation cohort, about four fifths of patients were male, and the mean age was roughly 60 years with a range of roughly 23 to 79. Partial responses were achieved by three dose-escalation patients, of whom one had hepatocellular carcinoma and two had cutaneous melanoma. Peripheral TCRbeta sequencing aimed to test whether ivuxolimab altered TCR sequence diversity and caused clonal T-cell expansion. The paper describes the monotherapy dose-escalation part (N of about 47 patients) of the phase I trial of ivuxolimab. Results and caveats for the whole study, not just this receptor: Which antigens the clonally expanded peripheral T cells were specific for was not determined. On average, CD8+ T cells showed more expanded clones than CD4+ T cells after ivuxolimab. Partial responders in the 0.1-3.0 mg/kg groups had among the lowest normalized peripheral clonal expansion, especially among CD8+ T cells. Low levels of normalized T-cell clonal expansion were also seen in some patients who did not respond. At doses of 0.1 to 3.0 mg/kg, clonal expansion of both CD4+ and CD8+ blood T cells was observed from baseline to week 6.

CDR3 length: 16 amino acids, cysteine to phenylalanine. Only the CDR3 DNA stays, 48 bases, in frame from base 1. Reading the germline V gene gives CDR1 SGHDN and CDR2 FVKESK. V and J lose 1 base and 4 bases, and a span of 16 bases separates them. Genomic DNA was extracted from sorted cells for sequencing of the TCRbeta CDR3 region. TCRbeta CDR3 regions were sequenced using the immunoSEQ Assay. TCRdb re-hosts the immuneACCESS table, in-frame sequences only. Its copies lack some clones; in the studies checked, an unresolved V gene accounts for under half of them, and the cause for the rest is not known. Present in this sample are some 50,000 clones, over 75% of which were seen just once. 7.9% of the sample is held by the ten biggest clonotypes. Patients with autoimmune disease history or receiving systemic immunosuppression were excluded from the trial. Peripheral blood for TCR sequencing was drawn from every dose cohort at baseline, at cycle 4 day 1 and at cycle 7 day 1. Samples came from an open-label, multicenter, first-in-human phase I dose-escalation trial of ivuxolimab. Adults with locally advanced or metastatic melanoma, renal cell carcinoma, hepatocellular carcinoma or head and neck squamous cell carcinoma were enrolled in the trial. Before TCR sequencing, CD4+ and CD8+ T cells were separately sorted from peripheral blood.

In regard to this clone: The clone's antigen remains unknown. Nothing much larger sits one base from this clone, and base qualities are not available.

This clonotype was obtained from an adult with an advanced solid tumor such as melanoma, head and neck, liver or kidney cancer. Sequences were derived from CD4+ or CD8+ T cells sorted from blood, sampled in a trial of the OX40 agonist ivuxolimab. Recombination joined TRBV14 with TRBJ1-2; TRBD1 is a weak D gene call, 5 bases matching. The CDR3 region reads CASSQGLGGTVYGYTF. The nucleotide sequence is TGTGCCAGCAGCCAAGGATTGGGGGGAACGGTCTATGGCTACACCTTC.